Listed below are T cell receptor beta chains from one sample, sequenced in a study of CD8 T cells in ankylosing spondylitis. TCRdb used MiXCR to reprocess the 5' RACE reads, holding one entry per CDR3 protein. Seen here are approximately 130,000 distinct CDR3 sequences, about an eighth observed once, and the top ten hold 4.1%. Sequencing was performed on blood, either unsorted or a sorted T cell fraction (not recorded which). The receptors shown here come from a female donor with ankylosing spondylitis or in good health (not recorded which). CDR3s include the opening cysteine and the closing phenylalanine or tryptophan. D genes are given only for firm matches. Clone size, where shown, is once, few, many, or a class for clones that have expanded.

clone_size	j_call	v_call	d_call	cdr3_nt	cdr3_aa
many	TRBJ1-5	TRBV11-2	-	TGTGCCAGCAGCTTAGGCAGGGGATTGGGTCAGCCCCAGCATTTT	CASSLGRGLGQPQHF
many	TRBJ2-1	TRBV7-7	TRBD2	TGTGCCAGCAGCTTAGTGAGCGGCGGGGGGCAGTTCTTC	CASSLVSGGGQFF
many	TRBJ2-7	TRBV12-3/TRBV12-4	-	TGTGCCAGCAGTTCCTCAGGGAAGGAGCAGTACTTC	CASSSSGKEQYF
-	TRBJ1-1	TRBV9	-	TGTGCCAGCAGCCGTGGAAGCACTGAAGCTTTCTTT	CASSRGSTEAFF
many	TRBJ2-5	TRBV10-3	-	TGTGCCATCAGTGTGGAGGAGACCCAGTACTTC	CAISVEETQYF
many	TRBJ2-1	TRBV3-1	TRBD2	TGTGCCAGCAGCCAAGATCTTCGAGCGGGAGGACTTTTTCGTGAGCAGTTCTTC	CASSQDLRAGGLFREQFF
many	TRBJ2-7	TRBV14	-	TGTGCCAGCAGCCATCAGGGAGGAGGTGGTACCTACGAGCAGTACTTC	CASSHQGGGGTYEQYF
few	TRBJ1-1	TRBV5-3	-	TGTGCCAGAAGCCTCCGGGGGGCCACTGAAGCTTTCTTT	CARSLRGATEAFF
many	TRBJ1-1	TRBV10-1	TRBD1	TGCGCCAGCAGCACAGGGGTGAACACTGAAGCTTTCTTT	CASSTGVNTEAFF
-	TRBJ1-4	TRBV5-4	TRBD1	TGTGCCAGCAGCTTGTGGCCAGGGGGCGACGAAAAACTGTTTTTT	CASSLWPGGDEKLFF
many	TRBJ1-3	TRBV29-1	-	TGCAGCGTGACAGCTCCTGGAAACACCATATATTTT	CSVTAPGNTIYF
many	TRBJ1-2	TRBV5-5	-	TGTGCCAGCAGCTTTATCACCGTTGGCTACACCTTC	CASSFITVGYTF
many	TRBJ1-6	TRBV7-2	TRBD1	TGTGCCAGCAGCCCGGGACAGGGTTATTATTCACCCCTCCACTTT	CASSPGQGYYSPLHF
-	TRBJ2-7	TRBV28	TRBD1	TGTGCCAGCAGGCCACAGGGGGCCTACGAGCAGTACTTC	CASRPQGAYEQYF
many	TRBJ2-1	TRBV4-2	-	TGTGCCAGCAGCCAAGTCTTTATGAATGAGCAGTTCTTC	CASSQVFMNEQFF
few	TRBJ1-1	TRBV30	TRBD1	TGTGCCTGGATGGGACAGGGGGCGACTGAAGCTTTCTTT	CAWMGQGATEAFF
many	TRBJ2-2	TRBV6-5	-	TGTGCCATCAGTTTGAGGGTCAACTCCGGGGAGCTGTTTTTT	CAISLRVNSGELFF
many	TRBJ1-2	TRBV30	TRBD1	TGTGCCGGCCGACAGGGTTCTATCTCTGGCTACACCTTC	CAGRQGSISGYTF
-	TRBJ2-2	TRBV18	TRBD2	TGTGCCAGCCCTCTCGGGAGCGGGAGTACCGGGGAGCTGTTTTTT	CASPLGSGSTGELFF
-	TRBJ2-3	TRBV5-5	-	TGTGCCAGCAGCACTGGATTATACTCCATTGTGGATACGCAGTATTTT	CASSTGLYSIVDTQYF
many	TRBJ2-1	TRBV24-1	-	TGTGCCACCAGTGACCGGACGTTTGAGCAGTTCTTC	CATSDRTFEQFF
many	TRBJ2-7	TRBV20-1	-	TGCAGTGCTAGCCTTGTAGACTCCGAGCAGTACTTC	CSASLVDSEQYF
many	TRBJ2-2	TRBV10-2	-	TGCGCCAGCAGTGAGGGGAGAGCGGTGAACACCGGGGAGCTGTTTTTT	CASSEGRAVNTGELFF
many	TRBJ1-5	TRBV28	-	TGTGCCAGCAGTTTCATCCAGGGTTATAGCAATCAGCCCCAGCATTTT	CASSFIQGYSNQPQHF
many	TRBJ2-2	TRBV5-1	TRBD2	TGCGCCAGCAGCTTGGAGGGAGGGGCCACTCCCCGGGAGCTGTTTTTT	CASSLEGGATPRELFF
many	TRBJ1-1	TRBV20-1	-	TGCAGTGCGCCCACTCAGGGACACACTGAAGCTTTCTTT	CSAPTQGHTEAFF
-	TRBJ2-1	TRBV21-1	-	TGTGCCAGCAGCAACTCCTGGACGAATGAGCAGTTCTTC	CASSNSWTNEQFF
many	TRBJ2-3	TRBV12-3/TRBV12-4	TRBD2	TGTGCCAGCAGTTTAGTACTAGCGCACACAGATACGCAGTATTTT	CASSLVLAHTDTQYF
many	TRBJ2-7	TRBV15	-	TGTGCCACCAGCAGTAGGCCTCCGAGCTCCTACGAGCAGTACTTC	CATSSRPPSSYEQYF
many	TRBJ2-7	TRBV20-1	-	TGCAGTGCTACTAGAGACCCCTTGTCCTATAGCGGCAGCTCCTACGAGCAGTACTTC	CSATRDPLSYSGSSYEQYF
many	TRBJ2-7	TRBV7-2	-	TGTGCCAGCAGCGCAGAGGGGTTATCCCACGAGCAGTACTTC	CASSAEGLSHEQYF
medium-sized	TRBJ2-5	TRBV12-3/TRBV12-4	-	TGTGCCAGCAGTTTAGCAGGGTTTGAGACCCAGTACTTC	CASSLAGFETQYF
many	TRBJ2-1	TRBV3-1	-	TGTGCCAGCAGCCCCCCTGACTACCCTGGGTACAATGAGCAGTTCTTC	CASSPPDYPGYNEQFF
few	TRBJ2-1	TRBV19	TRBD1	TGTGCCAGTACCCATTGGGGGACAGGGGGGTCCTACAATGAGCAGTTCTTC	CASTHWGTGGSYNEQFF
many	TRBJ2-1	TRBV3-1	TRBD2	TGTGCCAGCAGCCTGGGACTAGCGGGGGGTTTCAATGAGCAGTTCTTC	CASSLGLAGGFNEQFF
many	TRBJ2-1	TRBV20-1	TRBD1	TGCAGTGCTCCGCTTGGACAGGGGGCCAATGAGCAGTTCTTC	CSAPLGQGANEQFF
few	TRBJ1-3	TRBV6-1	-	TGTGCCAGCAGACCTAGCACAGGGTTTATTGGTGGAAACACCATATATTTT	CASRPSTGFIGGNTIYF
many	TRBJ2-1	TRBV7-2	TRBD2	TGTGCCAGCAGCTTACATAGCGGGATGAATAATGAGCAGTTCTTC	CASSLHSGMNNEQFF
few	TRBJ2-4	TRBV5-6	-	TGTGCCAGCAGCCTCGGATCACTTGGGGTTAGCATTCAGTACTTC	CASSLGSLGVSIQYF
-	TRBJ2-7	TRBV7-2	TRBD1	TGTGCCAGCAGCGGGACAGGGGGCTTAGAGCAGTACTTC	CASSGTGGLEQYF
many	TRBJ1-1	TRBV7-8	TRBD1	TGTGCCAGCAGCAGACAGGGACTGGAGGACACTGAAGCTTTCTTT	CASSRQGLEDTEAFF
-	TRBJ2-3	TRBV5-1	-	TGCGCCAGCAGCCTTTCGACAGGATTCACAGATACGCAGTATTTT	CASSLSTGFTDTQYF
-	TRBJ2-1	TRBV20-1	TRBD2	TGCAGTGCTAGAGATCATCGCGGGGGCTACAATGAGCAGTTCTTC	CSARDHRGGYNEQFF
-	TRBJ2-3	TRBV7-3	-	TGTGCCAGCAGCTCCGTGGGACTGAGCACAGATACGCAGTATTTT	CASSSVGLSTDTQYF
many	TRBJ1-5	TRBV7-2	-	TGTGCCAGCAGCTTTGCGGACTATCAGCCCCAGCATTTT	CASSFADYQPQHF
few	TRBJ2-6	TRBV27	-	TGTGCCAGCAGTGTCGACGGGAGCGTCCTGACTTTC	CASSVDGSVLTF
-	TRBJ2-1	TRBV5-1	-	TGCGCCAGCAGCTTGTGGCTAGGGGTCCAGAATGAGCAGTTCTTC	CASSLWLGVQNEQFF
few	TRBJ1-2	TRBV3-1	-	TGTGCCAGCAGCCTGGACAGCCTCTATGGCTACACCTTC	CASSLDSLYGYTF
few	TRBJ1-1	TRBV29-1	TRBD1	TGCAGCGTCGAGGGACAGGGGGACACTGAAGCTTTCTTT	CSVEGQGDTEAFF
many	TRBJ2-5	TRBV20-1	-	TGCAGTGTTCGTCACAGGGTTTTTGGAGAGACCCAGTACTTC	CSVRHRVFGETQYF
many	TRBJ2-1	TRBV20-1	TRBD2	TGCAGTGCTAGTATCCCTAGCGGATTCTCCTACAATGAGCAGTTCTTC	CSASIPSGFSYNEQFF
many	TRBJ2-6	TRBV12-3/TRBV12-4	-	TGTGCCAGCAGCCGACAGCGCTCTGGGGCCAACGTCCTGACTTTC	CASSRQRSGANVLTF
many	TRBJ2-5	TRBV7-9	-	TGTGCCAGCAGCTTAGGGACAGCTCAAGAGACCCAGTACTTC	CASSLGTAQETQYF
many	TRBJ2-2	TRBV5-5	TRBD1	TGTGCCAGCAGCTACAGGGGGCACACCGGGGAGCTGTTTTTT	CASSYRGHTGELFF
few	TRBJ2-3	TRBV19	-	TGTGCCAGTAGTATCTGGGGGGGCCAGGGAGATACGCAGTATTTT	CASSIWGGQGDTQYF
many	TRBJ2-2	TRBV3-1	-	TGTGCCACCGGAGGGAACACCGGGGAGCTGTTTTTT	CATGGNTGELFF
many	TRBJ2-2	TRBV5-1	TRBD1	TGCGCCAGCGATCGTTCCCCGGGACAGGGGACCGGGGAGCTGTTTTTT	CASDRSPGQGTGELFF